Each of the 6 T cell receptor beta chains below was sequenced from the same sample in a study of T cells after yellow fever vaccination. TCRdb reanalysed the 5' RACE reads using MiXCR and keeps one entry per CDR3 protein. The sample lists roughly 350,000 distinct CDR3 sequences, 4.1% occurring once. The sample in question was PBMCs, obtained 5 days after the yellow fever booster vaccination. The receptor set was obtained from a man in his late teens or twenties who received the YFV17D yellow fever vaccine.

This clonotype was seen more than once but under ten times. The CDR3: CASSQDVRQNSGNTIYF. CDR3 coding DNA: TGCGCCAGCAGCCAAGACGTGAGACAGAACTCTGGAAACACCATATATTTT. The gene calls are TRBV4-3 and TRBJ1-3; possibly TRBD1 for D (5 bases). The CDR3 covers 17 residues. Trimming took 0 bases from V and 0 from J, leaving 12 bases between them. Germline CDR1 LGHNA, CDR2 YSLEER.

This clonotype has at least ten counts. This chain links TRBV9 with TRBJ2-2, with D unresolved. V was shortened by 0 bases and J by 5 bases, with 5 bases between the two germline ends. The germline V gene encodes CDR1 SGDLS and CDR2 YYNGEE. CDR3 length: 13 amino acids. For the CDR3, the DNA is TGTGCCAGCAGCGTAGTCGTTACCGGGGAGCTGTTTTTT. It is translated as CASSVVVTGELFF.

This clonotype was recorded at least ten times. The gene calls are TRBV7-8 and TRBJ1-1; D possibly corresponds to TRBD1 (6 bases). The germline V gene has CDR1 SGHVS and CDR2 FQNEAQ. The CDR3 length is 13 residues. V was pared by 0 bases and J by 7 bases, with 9 bases between. The chain's CDR3 is CASSLAGAYEAFF. As DNA, the CDR3 is TGTGCCAGCAGCTTAGCGGGGGCCTATGAAGCTTTCTTT.

The CDR3 region has the DNA TGTGCCAGCAGCTTGGCCAGGGGGTTTGAGCAGTTCTTC. Protein: CASSLARGFEQFF. J is TRBJ2-1 and V is TRBV5-4; 7 nucleotides agree with TRBD1. The CDR3 consists of 13 residues. CDR1 SGHNT and CDR2 YYREEE come from the germline V gene (reference sequence). J lost 9 bases, V lost 0 bases, and 3 bases had no gene match.

The rearrangement joins TRBV9 to TRBJ2-1; 9 nucleotides line up with TRBD2. Trimming cost V 0 bases and J 4 bases; bases outside gene matches: 2. Germline CDR1 is SGDLS and CDR2 is YYNGEE. The CDR3 covers 15 residues. Here the CDR3 reads CASSVVSGGYNEQFF. As DNA, the CDR3 is TGTGCCAGCAGCGTAGTTAGCGGGGGATACAATGAGCAGTTCTTC.

The table lists this clonotype with many counts. This chain uses TRBV7-2 with TRBJ1-5; TRBD1 matches 9 bases. Germline V lookup: CDR1 SGHTA, CDR2 FQGNSA. V gave up 5 bases and J gave up 6 bases; unmatched junction bases: 2. This CDR3 has 13 residues. In DNA, the CDR3 is TGTGCCAGCAGCCGGGACAGGGTTCAGCCCCAGCATTTT. Its translation is CASSRDRVQPQHF.